This TCR beta chain was found in a study of blood T cell repertoires in COVID-19. The overall study: Whether acute or convalescent, the COVID-19 samples came from the United States, Italy and Spain. T cells, B-cell-depleted T cells, or PBMCs provided the cDNA or gDNA that served as material.

Original analysis: Cell counts per sample came from amplifying reference gene primers. TCRdb's copy holds only in-frame clones and misses some; the assay was immunoSEQ multiplex PCR. V and J calls and clone size are those listed in that table; D and trimming were worked out from the DNA. In the table there are about 87,000 clones, 75% of which are singletons. The CDR3 totals 15 residues. With 8 bases clipped from V and 4 bases from J, the junction kept 10 bases outside the gene matches. The germline CDR1 and CDR2 sequences are MNHEY and SVGAGI. The chain recombines TRBV6-5 with TRBJ1-2; TRBD1 agrees at 10 bases. The source is a woman aged 50 to 65 with acute or convalescent COVID-19. Sequenced material: peripheral blood. CDR3 coding DNA: TGTGCCAGCCGCTTGACAGGGGGCTCCTCCTATGGCTACACCTTC. As protein: CASRLTGGSSYGYTF.